This T cell receptor (beta chain) was identified during a study of graft-versus-host responses after intestinal transplantation. Across the whole study: Every recipient had anti-thymocyte globulin induction and 2 to 4 years of tacrolimus plus steroids. Overall study results and limits: The study associated peak circulating GvH clone levels with early post-transplant HvG declines. In recipient marrow, GvH clones were found, and some appeared first in ileum or blood.

With regard to this clone: Its cognate antigen is unknown.

Here immunoSEQ multiplex PCR was the method, and the copy in TCRdb shows in-frame clones only, minus some. The table has 50,000 to 75,000 clones, around 92% seen once. Unmatched junction bases numbered 14, after V lost 5 bases and J lost 6 bases. Germline CDR1 is SEHNR and CDR2 is FQNEAQ (reference sequence). This CDR3 spans 17 amino acids. The sample consisted of unstimulated CD4+ T cells sorted from spleen or lymph node cells, taken before transplant. The rearrangement links TRBV7-9 to TRBJ2-1, with 9 bases aligning to TRBD1. This TCR was sampled from a human donor who was the organ donor for an intestinal transplant. CDR3 sequence (DNA): TGTGCCAGCAGCCAGATCCCGGGGACAGGGTCTTCCAATGAGCAGTTCTTC. As protein: CASSQIPGTGSSNEQFF.